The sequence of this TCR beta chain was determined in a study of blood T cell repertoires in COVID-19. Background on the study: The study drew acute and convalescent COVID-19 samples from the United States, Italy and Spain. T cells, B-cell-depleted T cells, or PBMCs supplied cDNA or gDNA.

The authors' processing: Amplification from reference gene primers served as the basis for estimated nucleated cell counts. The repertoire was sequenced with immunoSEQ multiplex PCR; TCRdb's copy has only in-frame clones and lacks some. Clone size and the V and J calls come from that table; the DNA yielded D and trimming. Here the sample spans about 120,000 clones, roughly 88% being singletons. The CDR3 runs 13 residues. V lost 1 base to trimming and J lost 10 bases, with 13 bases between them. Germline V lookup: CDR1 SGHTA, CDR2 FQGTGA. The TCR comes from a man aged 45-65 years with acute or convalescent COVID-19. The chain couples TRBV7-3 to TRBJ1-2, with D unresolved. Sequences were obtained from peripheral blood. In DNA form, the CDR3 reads TGTGCCAGCAGCTTAATCCGGGGTGGTGTCTACACCTTC. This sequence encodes CASSLIRGGVYTF.